These T cell receptor beta chains were read from a single sample in a study of CD8 T cells in ankylosing spondylitis. TCRdb processed the 5' RACE reads anew with MiXCR; each CDR3 protein has one entry. The data contain tens of thousands of distinct CDR3 sequences, 6.2% of them singletons. Material: synovial fluid, either unsorted or a sorted T cell fraction (not recorded which). The receptors here all came from a male donor with ankylosing spondylitis. CDR3s include the opening cysteine and the closing phenylalanine or tryptophan. The order of the fields is J gene, clone size, V gene, D gene, CDR3 DNA, CDR3 protein. D genes are given only for firm matches. Clone size is shown for a subset of rows, as once, few, many or a class of expanded clone.

>TRBJ2-2|.|TRBV7-3|TRBD1
TGTGCCAGCAGCCCGACAGGGATCAACACCGGGGAGCTGTTTTTT
CASSPTGINTGELFF
>TRBJ1-5|many|TRBV20-1|.
TGCAGTGCCTTGCCGGGCAGGGTGGGCCAGCCCCAGCATTTT
CSALPGRVGQPQHF
>TRBJ2-1|many|TRBV6-1|.
TGTGCCAGCAGTGGCGGAAATTTGGACAATGAGCAGTTCTTC
CASSGGNLDNEQFF
>TRBJ2-1|many|TRBV7-2|.
TGTGCCAGCACCCTTCTTAGGGCCAATGAGCAGTTCTTC
CASTLLRANEQFF
>TRBJ2-2|.|TRBV28|TRBD2
TGTGCCAGCAGTTACGACGGGAGGGGGGAGCTGTTTTTT
CASSYDGRGELFF
>TRBJ2-7|many|TRBV18|.
TGTGCCAGCTCACCAATGCAGGGGAACGGCGAGCAGTACTTC
CASSPMQGNGEQYF
>TRBJ2-1|many|TRBV4-1|TRBD2
TGCGCCAGCAGCTCGACGACTAGCGGGTCCTACAATGAGCAGTTCTTC
CASSSTTSGSYNEQFF
>TRBJ2-7|many|TRBV20-1|TRBD1
TGCAGTGCTATTCACAGGGGCTACGAGCAGTACTTC
CSAIHRGYEQYF
>TRBJ1-5|many|TRBV7-3|.
TGTGCCAGCAGCCGACAGCCCAATCAGCCCCAGCATTTT
CASSRQPNQPQHF
>TRBJ1-1|many|TRBV5-1|.
TGCGCCAGCAGCTTGGGACTCTCGAACACTGAAGCTTTCTTT
CASSLGLSNTEAFF
>TRBJ2-1|many|TRBV16|.
TGTGCCAGCAGCCAATACGAGCAGTTCTTC
CASSQYEQFF
>TRBJ2-2|.|TRBV20-1|.
.
CSTSGLAGVRTGELFF
>TRBJ2-7|.|TRBV2|TRBD1
TGTGCCAGCAGGAGCCCCAGGGGGCAGTACGAGCAGTACTTC
CASRSPRGQYEQYF
>TRBJ1-6|many|TRBV6-2/TRBV6-3|TRBD1
TGTGCCAGCAGTTACGGGACAGGGGTTTCACCCCTCCACTTT
CASSYGTGVSPLHF
>TRBJ1-1|many|TRBV11-1|TRBD1
TGTGCCAGCAGCGTGACAGGGGGCGGAATGAACACTGAAGCTTTCTTT
CASSVTGGGMNTEAFF
>TRBJ1-5|.|TRBV2|.
TGTGCCAGCAGTTGGGGGGGAGGTCAGCCCCAGCATTTT
CASSWGGGQPQHF
>TRBJ2-2|many|TRBV19|.
TGTGCCAGTAGGTTATCTTCACGGAACACCGGGGAGCTGTTTTTT
CASRLSSRNTGELFF
>TRBJ1-5|.|TRBV2|.
TGTGCCAGCAGTGGTGCGTTCACGGATCAGCCCCAGCATTTT
CASSGAFTDQPQHF
>TRBJ1-2|many|TRBV7-2|.
TGTGCCAGCAGCTCGGACAGTATCTATGGCTACACCTTC
CASSSDSIYGYTF
>TRBJ2-5|few|TRBV5-8|.
TGTGCCAGCAGCTTGAGGGGATATCCGGCTGGCAGGGAAGAGACCCAGTACTTC
CASSLRGYPAGREETQYF
>TRBJ1-1|many|TRBV29-1|.
TGCAGCGTTGAAGCGCCCGGGGCACGCACTGAAGCTTTCTTT
CSVEAPGARTEAFF
>TRBJ2-7|many|TRBV18|.
TGTGCCAGCTCACCACCCGCCAGCCTCACCTACGAGCAGTACTTC
CASSPPASLTYEQYF
>TRBJ2-7|.|TRBV10-1|.
TGCGCCAGCAGTGATCCCGTGCGTGGCGAGCAGTACTTC
CASSDPVRGEQYF
>TRBJ2-1|.|TRBV14|.
TGTGCCAGCAGCCAAATTTACGGGAGCCTCTACAATGAGCAGTTCTTC
CASSQIYGSLYNEQFF
>TRBJ2-2|many|TRBV7-6|TRBD2
TGTGCCAGCAGCTTAGAACTAGCGGGAGGTCCGACCGGGGAGCTGTTTTTT
CASSLELAGGPTGELFF
>TRBJ2-2|.|TRBV5-1|.
TGCGCCAGCGAGAGGATATTCGACACCGGGGAGCTGTTTTTT
CASERIFDTGELFF
>TRBJ1-4|.|TRBV4-2|.
TGTGCCAGCAGCCGGAAAAGGCAGGGTGAAAAACTGTTTTTT
CASSRKRQGEKLFF
>TRBJ2-6|many|TRBV25-1|TRBD1
TGTGCCAGCAGTGCCCGACAGGGGAGTGGGGCCAACGTCCTGACTTTC
CASSARQGSGANVLTF
>TRBJ2-2|many|TRBV18|.
TGTGCCAGCTCACCAGGGCAAGCGGCGAACACCGGGGAGCTGTTTTTT
CASSPGQAANTGELFF
>TRBJ2-5|many|TRBV6-1|.
TGTGCCAGCAGAACCCACCATTCGGGTAACCAAGAGACCCAGTACTTC
CASRTHHSGNQETQYF
>TRBJ1-5|.|TRBV10-3|.
TGTGCCATCAGTGAGGCAGGGATAGCATATCAGCCCCAGCATTTT
CAISEAGIAYQPQHF
>TRBJ1-2|few|TRBV7-8|TRBD1
TGTGCCAGCAGCGCTGTCCCGGGACAGGGGGCGGGCGGCTACACCTTC
CASSAVPGQGAGGYTF
>TRBJ2-1|few|TRBV11-3|.
TGTGCCAGCAGCTTAGGAGGTCAGGCCCCCCTAGGCGATGAGCAGTTCTTC
CASSLGGQAPLGDEQFF
>TRBJ2-7|many|TRBV11-3|.
TGTGCCAGCAGCTTAGTCCCCGGAGTGGGAAAGTACGAGCAGTACTTC
CASSLVPGVGKYEQYF
>TRBJ2-3|few|TRBV20-1|.
TGCAGTGCGGACCCCCCGTTGGGCACAGATACGCAGTATTTT
CSADPPLGTDTQYF
>TRBJ1-6|.|TRBV28|TRBD1
TGTGCCAGCAGTCCGCCCCGGGACAGGGGTCCCAATTCACCCCTCCACTTT
CASSPPRDRGPNSPLHF
>TRBJ1-4|few|TRBV11-2|.
TGTGCCAGCAGCAAGGCGATGGCTCAGACGGGCGGGCTGTTTTTT
CASSKAMAQTGGLFF
>TRBJ2-2|many|TRBV15|.
TGTGCCACCAGCAGAGGAGACCGTTCGAACACCGGGGAGCTGTTTTTT
CATSRGDRSNTGELFF
>TRBJ1-3|many|TRBV28|.
TGTGCCAGCGAGAATCGGTTCTCTGGAAACACCATATATTTT
CASENRFSGNTIYF
>TRBJ2-1|many|TRBV29-1|TRBD2
TGCAGCAAATTAGCGGGAGGGCCTCGGGATGAGCAGTTCTTC
CSKLAGGPRDEQFF
>TRBJ2-7|few|TRBV5-4|TRBD2
TGTGCCAGCAGCTTCGCGGGAGCAACTACGAGCAAGTACTTC
CASSFAGATTSKYF
>TRBJ1-1|many|TRBV29-1|.
TGCAGCGTTGCCGAGGGCGCTGAAGCTTTCTTT
CSVAEGAEAFF
>TRBJ2-3|few|TRBV20-1|TRBD1
TGCAGTGCTCCGCCCGACAGGGGGCTCTCAGATACGCAGTATTTT
CSAPPDRGLSDTQYF
>TRBJ1-1|many|TRBV20-1|TRBD1
TGCAGTGCCCGGGACAGCTCTTTGGCAGCTTTCTTT
CSARDSSLAAFF
>TRBJ2-3|medium-sized|TRBV7-2|TRBD2
TGTGCCAGCAGCCCAAGGACTAGCGCTATGACGCAGTATTTT
CASSPRTSAMTQYF